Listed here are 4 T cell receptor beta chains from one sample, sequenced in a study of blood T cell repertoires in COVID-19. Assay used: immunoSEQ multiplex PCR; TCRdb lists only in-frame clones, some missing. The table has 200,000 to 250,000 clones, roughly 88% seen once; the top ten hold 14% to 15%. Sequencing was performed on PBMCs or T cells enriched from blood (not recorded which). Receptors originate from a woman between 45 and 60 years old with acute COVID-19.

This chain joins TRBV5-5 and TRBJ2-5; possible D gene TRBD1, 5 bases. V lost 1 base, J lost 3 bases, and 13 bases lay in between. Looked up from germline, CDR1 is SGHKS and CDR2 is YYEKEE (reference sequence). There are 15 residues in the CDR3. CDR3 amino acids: CASSLYRGWEETQYF. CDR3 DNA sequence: TGTGCCAGCAGCTTGTATAGGGGTTGGGAAGAGACCCAGTACTTC.

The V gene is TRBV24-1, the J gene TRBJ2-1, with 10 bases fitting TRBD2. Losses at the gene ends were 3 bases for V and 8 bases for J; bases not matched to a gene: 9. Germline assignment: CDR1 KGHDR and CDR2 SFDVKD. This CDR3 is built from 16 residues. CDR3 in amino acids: CATSDLASGSRDEQFF. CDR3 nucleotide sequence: TGTGCCACCAGTGATCTCGCTAGCGGGAGTAGGGATGAGCAGTTCTTC.

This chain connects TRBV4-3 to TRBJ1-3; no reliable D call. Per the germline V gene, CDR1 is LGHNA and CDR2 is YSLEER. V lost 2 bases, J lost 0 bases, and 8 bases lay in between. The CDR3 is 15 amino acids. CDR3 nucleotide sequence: TGCGCCAGCAGCCAACAAGAGGTCTCTGGAAACACCATATATTTT. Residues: CASSQQEVSGNTIYF.

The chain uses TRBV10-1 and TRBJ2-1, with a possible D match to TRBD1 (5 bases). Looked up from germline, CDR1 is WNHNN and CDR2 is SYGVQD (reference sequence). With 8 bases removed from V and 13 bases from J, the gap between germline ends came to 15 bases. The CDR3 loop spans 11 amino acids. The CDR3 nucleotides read TGCGCCAGCGGTCCCAGGGATTATCAGTTCTTC. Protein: CASGPRDYQFF.